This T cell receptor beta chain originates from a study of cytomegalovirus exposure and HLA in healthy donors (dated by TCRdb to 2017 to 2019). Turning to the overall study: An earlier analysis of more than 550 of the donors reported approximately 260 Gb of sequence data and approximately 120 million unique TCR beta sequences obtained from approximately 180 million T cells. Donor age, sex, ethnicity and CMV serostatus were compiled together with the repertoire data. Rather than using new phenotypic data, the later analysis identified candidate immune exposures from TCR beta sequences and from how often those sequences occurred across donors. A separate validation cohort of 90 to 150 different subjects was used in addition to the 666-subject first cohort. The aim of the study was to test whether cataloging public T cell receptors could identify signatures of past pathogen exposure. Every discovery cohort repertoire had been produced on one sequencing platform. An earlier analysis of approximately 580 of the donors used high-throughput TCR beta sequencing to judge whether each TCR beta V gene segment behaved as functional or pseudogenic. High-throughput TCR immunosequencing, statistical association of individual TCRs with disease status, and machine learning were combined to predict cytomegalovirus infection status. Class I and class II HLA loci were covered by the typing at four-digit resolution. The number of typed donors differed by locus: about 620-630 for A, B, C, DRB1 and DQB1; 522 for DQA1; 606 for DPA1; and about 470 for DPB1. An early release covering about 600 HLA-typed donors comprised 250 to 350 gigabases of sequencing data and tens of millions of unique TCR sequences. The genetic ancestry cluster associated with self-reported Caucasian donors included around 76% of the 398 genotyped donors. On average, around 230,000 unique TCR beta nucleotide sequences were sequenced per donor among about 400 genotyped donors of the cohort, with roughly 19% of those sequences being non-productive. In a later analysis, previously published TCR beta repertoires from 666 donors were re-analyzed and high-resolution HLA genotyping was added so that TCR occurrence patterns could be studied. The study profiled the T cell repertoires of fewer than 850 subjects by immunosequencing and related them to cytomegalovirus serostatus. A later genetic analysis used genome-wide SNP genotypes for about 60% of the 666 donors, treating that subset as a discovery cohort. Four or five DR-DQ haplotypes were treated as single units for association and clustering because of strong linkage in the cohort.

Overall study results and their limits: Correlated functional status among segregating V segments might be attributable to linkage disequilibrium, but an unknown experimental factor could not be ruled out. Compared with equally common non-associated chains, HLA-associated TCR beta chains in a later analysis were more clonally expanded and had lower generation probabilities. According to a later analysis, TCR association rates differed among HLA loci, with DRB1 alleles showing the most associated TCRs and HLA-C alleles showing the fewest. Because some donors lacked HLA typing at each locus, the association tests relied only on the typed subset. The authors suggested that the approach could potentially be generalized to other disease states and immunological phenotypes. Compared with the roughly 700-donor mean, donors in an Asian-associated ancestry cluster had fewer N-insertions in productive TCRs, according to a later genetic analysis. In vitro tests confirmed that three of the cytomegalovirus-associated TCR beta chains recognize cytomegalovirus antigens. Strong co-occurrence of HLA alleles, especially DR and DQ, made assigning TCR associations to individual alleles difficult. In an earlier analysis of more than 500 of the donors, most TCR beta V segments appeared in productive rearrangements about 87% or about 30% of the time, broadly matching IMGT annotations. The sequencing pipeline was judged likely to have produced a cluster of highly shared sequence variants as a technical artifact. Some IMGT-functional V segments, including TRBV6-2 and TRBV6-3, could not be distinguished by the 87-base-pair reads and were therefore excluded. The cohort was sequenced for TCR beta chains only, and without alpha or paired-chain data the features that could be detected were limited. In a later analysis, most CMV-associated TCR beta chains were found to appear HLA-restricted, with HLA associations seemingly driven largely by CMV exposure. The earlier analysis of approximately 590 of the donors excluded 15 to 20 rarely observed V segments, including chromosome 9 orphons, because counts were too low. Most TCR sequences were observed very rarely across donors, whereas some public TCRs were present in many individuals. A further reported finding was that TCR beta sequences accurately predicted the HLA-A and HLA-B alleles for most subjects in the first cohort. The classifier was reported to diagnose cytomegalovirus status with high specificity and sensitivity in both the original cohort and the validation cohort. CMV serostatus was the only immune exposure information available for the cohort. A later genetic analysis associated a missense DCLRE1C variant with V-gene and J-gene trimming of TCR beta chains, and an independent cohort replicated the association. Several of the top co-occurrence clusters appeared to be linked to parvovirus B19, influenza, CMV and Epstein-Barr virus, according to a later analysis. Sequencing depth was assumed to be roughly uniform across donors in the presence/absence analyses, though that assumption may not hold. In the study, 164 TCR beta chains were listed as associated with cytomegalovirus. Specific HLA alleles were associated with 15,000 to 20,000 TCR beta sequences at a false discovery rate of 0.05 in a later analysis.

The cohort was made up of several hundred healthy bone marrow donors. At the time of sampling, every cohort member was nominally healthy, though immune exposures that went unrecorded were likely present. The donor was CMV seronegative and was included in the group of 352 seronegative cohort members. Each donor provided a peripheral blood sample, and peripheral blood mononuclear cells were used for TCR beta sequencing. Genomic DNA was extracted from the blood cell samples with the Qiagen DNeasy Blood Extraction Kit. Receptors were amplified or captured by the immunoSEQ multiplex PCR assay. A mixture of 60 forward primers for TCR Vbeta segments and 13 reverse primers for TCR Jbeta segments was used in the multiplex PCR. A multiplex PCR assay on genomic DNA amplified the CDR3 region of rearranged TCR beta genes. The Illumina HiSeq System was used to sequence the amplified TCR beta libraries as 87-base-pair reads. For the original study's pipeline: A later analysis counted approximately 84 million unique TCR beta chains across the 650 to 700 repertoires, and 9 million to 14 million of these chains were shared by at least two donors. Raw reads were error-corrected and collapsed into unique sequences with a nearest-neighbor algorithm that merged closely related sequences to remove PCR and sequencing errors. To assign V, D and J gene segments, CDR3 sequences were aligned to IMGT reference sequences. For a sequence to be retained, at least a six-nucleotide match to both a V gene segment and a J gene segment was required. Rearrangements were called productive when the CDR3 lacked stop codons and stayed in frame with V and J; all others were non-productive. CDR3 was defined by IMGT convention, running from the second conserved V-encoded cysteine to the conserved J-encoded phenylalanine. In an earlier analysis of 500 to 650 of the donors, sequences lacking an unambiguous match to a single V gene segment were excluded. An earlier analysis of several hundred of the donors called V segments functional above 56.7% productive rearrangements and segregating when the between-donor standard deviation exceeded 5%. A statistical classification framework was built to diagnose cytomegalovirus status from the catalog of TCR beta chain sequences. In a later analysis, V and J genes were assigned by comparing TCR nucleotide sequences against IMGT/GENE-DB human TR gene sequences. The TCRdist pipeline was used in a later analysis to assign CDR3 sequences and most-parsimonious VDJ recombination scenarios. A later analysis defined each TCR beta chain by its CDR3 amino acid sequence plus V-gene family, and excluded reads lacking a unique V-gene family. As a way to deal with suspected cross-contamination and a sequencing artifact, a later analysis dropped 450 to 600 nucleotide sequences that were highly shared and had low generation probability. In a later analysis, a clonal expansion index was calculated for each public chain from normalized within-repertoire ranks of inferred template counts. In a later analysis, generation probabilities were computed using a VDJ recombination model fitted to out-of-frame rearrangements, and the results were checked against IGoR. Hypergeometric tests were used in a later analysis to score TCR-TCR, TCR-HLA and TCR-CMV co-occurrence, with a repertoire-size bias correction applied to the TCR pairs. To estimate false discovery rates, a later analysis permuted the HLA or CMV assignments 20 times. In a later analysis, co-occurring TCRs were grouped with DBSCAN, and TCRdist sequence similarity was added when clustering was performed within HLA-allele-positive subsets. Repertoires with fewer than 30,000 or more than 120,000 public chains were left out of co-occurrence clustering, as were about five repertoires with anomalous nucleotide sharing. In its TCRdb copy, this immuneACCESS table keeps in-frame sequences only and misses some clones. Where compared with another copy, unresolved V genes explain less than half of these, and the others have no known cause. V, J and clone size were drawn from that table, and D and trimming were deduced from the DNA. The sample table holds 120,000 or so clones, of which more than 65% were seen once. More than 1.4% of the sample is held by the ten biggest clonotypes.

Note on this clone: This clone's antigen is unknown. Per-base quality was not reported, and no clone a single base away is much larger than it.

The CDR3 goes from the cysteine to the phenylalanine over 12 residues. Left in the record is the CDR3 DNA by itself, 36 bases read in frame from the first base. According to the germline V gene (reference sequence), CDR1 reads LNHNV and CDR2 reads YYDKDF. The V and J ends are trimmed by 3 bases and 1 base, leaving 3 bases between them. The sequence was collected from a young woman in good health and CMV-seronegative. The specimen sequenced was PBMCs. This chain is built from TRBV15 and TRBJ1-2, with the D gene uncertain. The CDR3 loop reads CATSSHNYGYTF. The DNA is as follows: TGTGCCACCAGCAGTCATAACTATGGCTACACCTTC.